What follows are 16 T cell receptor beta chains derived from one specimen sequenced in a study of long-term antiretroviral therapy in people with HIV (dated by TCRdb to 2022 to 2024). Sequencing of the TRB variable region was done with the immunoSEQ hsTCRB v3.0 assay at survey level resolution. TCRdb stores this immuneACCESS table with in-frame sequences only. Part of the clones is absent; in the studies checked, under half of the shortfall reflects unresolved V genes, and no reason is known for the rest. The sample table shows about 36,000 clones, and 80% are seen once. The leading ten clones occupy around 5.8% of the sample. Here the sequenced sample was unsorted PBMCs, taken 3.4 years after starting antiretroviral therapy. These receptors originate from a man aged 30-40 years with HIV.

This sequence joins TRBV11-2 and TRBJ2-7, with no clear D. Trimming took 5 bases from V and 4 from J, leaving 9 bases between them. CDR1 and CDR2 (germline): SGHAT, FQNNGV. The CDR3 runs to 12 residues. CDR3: CASSPPSYEQYF. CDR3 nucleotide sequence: TGTGCCAGCAGCCCACCCTCATACGAGCAGTACTTC.

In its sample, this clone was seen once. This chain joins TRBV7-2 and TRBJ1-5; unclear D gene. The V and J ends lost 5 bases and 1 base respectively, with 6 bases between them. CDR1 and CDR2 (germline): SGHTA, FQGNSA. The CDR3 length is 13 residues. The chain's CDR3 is CASSPLSNQPQHF. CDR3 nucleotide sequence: TGTGCCAGCAGCCCCCTAAGCAATCAGCCCCAGCATTTT.

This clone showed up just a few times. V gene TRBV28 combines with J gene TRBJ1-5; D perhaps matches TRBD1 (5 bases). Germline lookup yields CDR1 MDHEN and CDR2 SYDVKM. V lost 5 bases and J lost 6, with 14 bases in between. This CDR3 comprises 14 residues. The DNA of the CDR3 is TGTGCCAGCAGTATCCGGGGCTTTAGTCAGCCCCAGCATTTT. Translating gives CASSIRGFSQPQHF.

The CDR3 spells CATSRGGGVSYEQYF. CDR3 sequence (DNA): TGTGCCACCAGCAGAGGTGGGGGGGTCTCCTACGAGCAGTACTTC. The gene calls are TRBV15 and TRBJ2-7; 7 bases align to TRBD2. Germline V lookup: CDR1 LNHNV, CDR2 YYDKDF (reference sequence). This CDR3 has 15 amino acids. V gave up 1 base and J gave up 0 bases; unmatched junction bases: 3. Based on the CDR3 plus reference TRBV15 and TRBJ2-7, the full variable domain is DAMVIQNPRYQVTQFGKPVTLSCSQTLNHNVMYWYQQKSSQAPKLLFHYYDKDFNNEADTPDNFQSRRPNTSFCFLDIRSPGLGDTAMYLCATSRGGGVSYEQYFGPGTRLTVT.

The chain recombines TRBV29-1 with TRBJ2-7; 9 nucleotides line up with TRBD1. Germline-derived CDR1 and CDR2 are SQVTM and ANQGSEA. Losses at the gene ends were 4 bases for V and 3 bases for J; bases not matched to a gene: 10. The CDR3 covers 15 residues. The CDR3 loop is CSVGGGTGSSYEQYF. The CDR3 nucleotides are TGCAGCGTTGGGGGGGGGACAGGGTCTAGCTACGAGCAGTACTTC.

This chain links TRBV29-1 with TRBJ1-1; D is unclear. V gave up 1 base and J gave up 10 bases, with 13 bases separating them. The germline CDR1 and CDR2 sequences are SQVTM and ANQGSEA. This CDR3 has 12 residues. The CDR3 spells CSVEALWEGAFF. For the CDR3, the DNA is TGCAGCGTTGAAGCGTTGTGGGAAGGAGCTTTCTTT.

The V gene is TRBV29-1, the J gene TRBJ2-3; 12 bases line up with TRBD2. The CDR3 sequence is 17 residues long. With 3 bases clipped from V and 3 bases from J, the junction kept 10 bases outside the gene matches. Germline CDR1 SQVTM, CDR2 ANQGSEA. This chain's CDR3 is CSVDPLRLAGGTDTQYF. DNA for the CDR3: TGCAGCGTTGATCCCCTCCGGCTAGCGGGGGGGACAGATACGCAGTATTTT.

CDR3 sequence (DNA): TGTGCCAGCAGTTCTAACAGAGGGGGTTACTACGAGCAGTACTTC. Its protein is CASSSNRGGYYEQYF. This sequence joins TRBV2 and TRBJ2-7, with D perhaps matching TRBD1 (6 bases). The germline V gene encodes CDR1 SNHLY and CDR2 FYNNEI. The CDR3 consists of 15 residues. V was clipped by 5 bases and J by 3 bases, with 17 bases between them.

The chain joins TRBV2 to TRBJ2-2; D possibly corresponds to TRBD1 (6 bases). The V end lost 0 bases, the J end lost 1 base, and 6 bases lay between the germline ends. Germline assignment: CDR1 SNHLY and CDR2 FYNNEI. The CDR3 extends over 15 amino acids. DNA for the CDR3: TGTGCCAGCAGTGAAGCCAGGGGGAACACCGGGGAGCTGTTTTTT. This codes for CASSEARGNTGELFF.

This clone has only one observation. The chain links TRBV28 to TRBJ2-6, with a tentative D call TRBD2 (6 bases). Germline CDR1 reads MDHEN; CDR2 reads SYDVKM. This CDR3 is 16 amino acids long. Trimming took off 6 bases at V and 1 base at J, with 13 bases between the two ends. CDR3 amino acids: CASRPSVGSGANVLTF. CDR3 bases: TGTGCCAGCAGACCTAGCGTCGGGTCTGGGGCCAACGTCCTGACTTTC.

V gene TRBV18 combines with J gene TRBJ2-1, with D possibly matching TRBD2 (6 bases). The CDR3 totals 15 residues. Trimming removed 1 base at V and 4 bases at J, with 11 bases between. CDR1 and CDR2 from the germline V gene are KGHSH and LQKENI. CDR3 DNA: TGTGCCAGCTCACCACGTGGAGGGGAATACAATGAGCAGTTCTTC. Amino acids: CASSPRGGEYNEQFF.

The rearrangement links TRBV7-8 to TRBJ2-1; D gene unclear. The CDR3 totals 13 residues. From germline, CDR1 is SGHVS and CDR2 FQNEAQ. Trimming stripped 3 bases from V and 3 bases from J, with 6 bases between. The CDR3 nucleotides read TGTGCCAGCAGCTTGCACTTCTACAATGAGCAGTTCTTC. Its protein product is CASSLHFYNEQFF.

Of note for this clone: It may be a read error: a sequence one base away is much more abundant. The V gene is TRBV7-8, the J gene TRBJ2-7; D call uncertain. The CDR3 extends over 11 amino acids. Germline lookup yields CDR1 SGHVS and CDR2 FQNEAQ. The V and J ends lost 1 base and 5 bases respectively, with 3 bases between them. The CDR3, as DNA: TGTGCCAGCAGCTTAGGAGACGAGCAGTACTTC. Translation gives CASSLGDEQYF.

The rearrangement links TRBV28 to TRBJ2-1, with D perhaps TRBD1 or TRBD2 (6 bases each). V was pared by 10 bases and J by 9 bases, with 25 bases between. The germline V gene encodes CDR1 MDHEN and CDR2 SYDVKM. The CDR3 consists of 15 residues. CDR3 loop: CATGTGFGTRSEQFF. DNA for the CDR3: TGTGCCACCGGAACAGGGTTCGGGACTCGTTCTGAGCAGTTCTTC.

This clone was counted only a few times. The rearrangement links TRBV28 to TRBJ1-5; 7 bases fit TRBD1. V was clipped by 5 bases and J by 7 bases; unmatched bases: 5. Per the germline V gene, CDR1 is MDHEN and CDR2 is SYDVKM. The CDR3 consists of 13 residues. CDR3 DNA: TGTGCCAGCAGTAGATCAGGGGGGCAGCCCCAGCATTTT. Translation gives CASSRSGGQPQHF.

As DNA, the CDR3 is TGTGCCAGCAGTTACGCTTCAGGGTGGGCCGGGGAGCTGTTTTTT. The encoded protein is CASSYASGWAGELFF. This rearrangement joins TRBV6-5 to TRBJ2-2, with a possible D match to TRBD1 (5 bases). CDR1 is MNHEY and CDR2 is SVGAGI in the germline V gene. This CDR3 is 15 amino acids long. Trimming removed 2 bases at V and 6 bases at J, with 13 bases between.